This passage covers 6 T cell receptor beta chains from one sample sequenced in a study of cytomegalovirus exposure and HLA in healthy donors. The PCR ran on 60 Vbeta and 13 Jbeta primers. Using immunoSEQ multiplex PCR, the repertoire was profiled, and TCRdb retains in-frame clones only, with some absent. The sample consists of under 200,000 clones, more than 70% of them appearing once. The sequencing input was PBMCs. The receptors come from a male donor in good health and CMV-seronegative.

The chain joins TRBV2 to TRBJ1-5, with 7 bases aligning to TRBD1. Germline assignment: CDR1 SNHLY and CDR2 FYNNEI. V lost 6 bases to trimming and J lost 6 bases; unmatched junction nucleotides: 8. This CDR3 contains 14 residues. Written as DNA, the CDR3 is TGTGCCAGCAGAAAAGGGACAGCGGTTCAGCCCCAGCATTTT. Translated, it gives CASRKGTAVQPQHF.

CDR3 amino acids: CASSLAMLQFGNTIYF. CDR3 DNA: TGTGCCAGCAGCTTAGCGATGTTACAGTTCGGAAACACCATATATTTT. The chain has TRBV7-2 and TRBJ1-3; D remains ambiguous. In germline, CDR1 is SGHTA, CDR2 FQGNSA. V lost 0 bases and J lost 4, with 13 bases in between. This CDR3 is built from 16 residues. The variable domain in full, completed from reference TRBV7-2 and TRBJ1-3, reads GAGVSQSPSNKVTEKGKDVELRCDPISGHTALYWYRQSLGQGLEFLIYFQGNSAPDKSGLPSDRFSAERTGGSVSTLTIQRTQQEDSAVYLCASSLAMLQFGNTIYFGEGSWLTVV.

Of note for this clone: Other DNA sequences in this sample translate to the same CDR3. The chain has TRBV28 and TRBJ2-7; 7 nucleotides match TRBD1. Germline V gives CDR1 MDHEN, CDR2 SYDVKM. V lost 4 bases and J lost 2; bases outside the gene matches: 2. The length of the CDR3 is 13 residues. CDR3 DNA sequence: TGTGCCAGCAGTTCAGGGGGACCCTACGAGCAGTACTTC. The encoded protein is CASSSGGPYEQYF.

The chain recombines TRBV29-1 with TRBJ1-1; D is unclear. V gave up 3 bases and J gave up 1 base, with 9 bases separating them. This CDR3 region has 13 residues. The germline V gene has CDR1 SQVTM and CDR2 ANQGSEA. The CDR3 protein is CSVDKQQNTEAFF. For the CDR3, the DNA is TGCAGCGTTGATAAACAGCAGAACACTGAAGCTTTCTTT.

The chain is built from TRBV7-9 and TRBJ2-7; the match to TRBD2 covers 7 bases. V dropped 5 bases and J dropped 5; count of bases not matched to a gene: 12. There are 15 residues in the CDR3. Germline V CDR1 and CDR2: SEHNR, FQNEAQ (reference sequence). The DNA for the CDR3 is TGTGCCAGCAGCCAAAGGGGCGGGAGCAGCGACGAGCAGTACTTC. It translates to CASSQRGGSSDEQYF.

The chain links TRBV6-1 to TRBJ2-7, with TRBD2 identical over 7 bases. V shed 0 bases and J 2 bases; nucleotides not matched to a gene: 16. Germline values: CDR1 MNHNS, CDR2 SASEGT. This CDR3 is 19 amino acids long. CDR3 amino acids: CASSEALRESAGLPYEQYF. The CDR3 DNA sequence: TGTGCCAGCAGTGAAGCGCTTCGGGAATCAGCGGGGCTACCCTACGAGCAGTACTTC.